The rows below give T cell receptor beta chains drawn from one sample of a study of blood T cell repertoires in COVID-19. Sequencing was performed with immunoSEQ multiplex PCR; in TCRdb, only in-frame clones are kept and a portion is missing. Of roughly 120,000 clones in the sample, approximately 84% were seen once. The sequenced sample consisted of peripheral blood. These receptors originate from a man between 65 and 79 years old with active or convalescent COVID-19. Each CDR3 is given with its conserved first and last residue. D genes are given only for firm matches. Some rows mark clone size as missing; the rest say once, few, many or name a class of expanded clone.

clone_size d_call j_call v_call cdr3_aa cdr3_nt
. . TRBJ1-2 TRBV28 CASSRSSSPSYGYTF TGTGCCAGCAGTCGGTCGTCGAGTCCCTCCTATGGCTACACCTTC
. . TRBJ1-1 TRBV19 CASSMGGVANTEAFF TGTGCCAGTAGTATGGGGGGGGTGGCGAACACTGAAGCTTTCTTT
. . TRBJ1-5 TRBV9 CASSVGEEGRGEPQHF TGTGCCAGCAGCGTAGGGGAGGAGGGGCGCGGGGAGCCCCAGCATTTT
. TRBD2 TRBJ2-3 TRBV15 CATSRDRRTSGTDTQYF TGTGCCACCAGCAGAGACCGACGGACTAGCGGGACAGATACGCAGTATTTT
. TRBD2 TRBJ2-7 TRBV12-5 CASGLKRDSHEQYF TGTGCTAGTGGTCTAAAGCGGGACTCCCACGAGCAGTACTTC
. TRBD2 TRBJ2-2 TRBV6-5 CASSTTSGRAGELFF TGTGCCAGCAGTACGACTAGCGGGAGAGCCGGGGAGCTGTTTTTT
. TRBD1 TRBJ1-2 TRBV11-3 CASSRTGTGVRGYTF TGTGCCAGCAGCCGAACCGGGACAGGGGTCCGTGGCTACACCTTC
. . TRBJ2-7 TRBV6-5 CASRAAGYLDEQYF TGTGCCAGCAGGGCGGCAGGGTATCTGGACGAGCAGTACTTC
once TRBD2 TRBJ2-5 TRBV5-1 CASSFSGGQETQYF TGCGCCAGCAGCTTTAGCGGGGGACAAGAGACCCAGTACTTC
few . TRBJ1-2 TRBV18 CASSSNSYGYTF TGTGCCAGCTCATCAAACAGCTATGGCTACACCTTC
. TRBD1 TRBJ1-1 TRBV6-5 CASSNTGQGNTEAFF TGTGCCAGCAGTAATACCGGACAGGGGAACACTGAAGCTTTCTTT